This T cell receptor beta chain was found in a study of blood T cell repertoires in COVID-19. Data came from immunoSEQ multiplex PCR; TCRdb stores just in-frame clones and leaves some out. There are 150,000 to 200,000 clones in the sample; around four fifths occur only once, and more than 5% lies in the top ten. This receptor was obtained from a young woman with acute or convalescent COVID-19. The sample consisted of peripheral blood.

The CDR3 region has the DNA TGTGCCAGCAGCTTAGGTAGCGGGGGCTCTGGGGCCAACGTCCTGACTTTC. Its translation is CASSLGSGGSGANVLTF. The V and J genes are TRBV7-9 and TRBJ2-6, with TRBD2 matching 9 bases. The CDR3 extends over 17 amino acids. Germline V gives CDR1 SEHNR, CDR2 FQNEAQ (reference sequence). With V trimmed by 1 base and J by 0 bases, 1 base remained unmatched. Full variable domain (remainder filled in from reference TRBV7-9 and TRBJ2-6): DTGVSQNPRHKITKRGQNVTFRCDPISEHNRLYWYRQTLGQGPEFLTYFQNEAQLEKSRLLSDRFSAERPKGSFSTLEIQRTEQGDSAMYLCASSLGSGGSGANVLTFGAGSRLTVL.